This is a list of T cell receptor beta chains from one sample in a study of CD8+CD57+ T cells in acquired aplastic anemia. In TCRdb, the reads were re-called with MiXCR into one record per CDR3 protein. The sample consists of some 410,000 distinct CDR3 sequences, approximately 70% of them appearing once. Sequences were obtained from sorted CD4+, CD8+, or CD8+CD57+ T cells (not recorded which) from PBMCs. The receptor set was obtained from a human donor in good health, serving as a control. The CDR3 runs from the conserved cysteine through the conserved F or W. The D gene is left open where the match is weak. Size tells how often a clone was seen (once, few, many) or the class of an expanded clone, and some rows leave it out.

d_call	j_call	v_call	clone_size	cdr3_nt	cdr3_aa
TRBD1	TRBJ1-2	TRBV30	few	TGTGCCTGGGAACAGGACAGGAACTATGGCTACACCTTC	CAWEQDRNYGYTF
NA	TRBJ2-3	TRBV9	NA	TGTGCCAGCAGCGTAGCGCGGGGTGGGACAGATACGCAGTATTTT	CASSVARGGTDTQYF
NA	TRBJ1-2	TRBV19	NA	TGTGCCAGTAGGGCTGGAGAGTACCCTGGCTATGGCTACACCTTC	CASRAGEYPGYGYTF
TRBD1	TRBJ1-6	TRBV7-2	NA	TGTGCCAGCAGCCTGACAGGGGGCAATAATTCATCCCTCCACTTT	CASSLTGGNNSSLHF
NA	TRBJ1-1	TRBV20-1	many	TGCAGTGCTGAGACGGCGAACACTGAAGCTTTCTTT	CSAETANTEAFF
TRBD1	TRBJ1-5	TRBV7-8	NA	TGTGCCAGCAGCGGAGACAGGGAAGATGAGCCCCAGCATTTT	CASSGDREDEPQHF
NA	TRBJ1-2	TRBV10-1	NA	TGCGCCAGCAGCCCCGGGACTACGGGTCTTGCTCACACCTTC	CASSPGTTGLAHTF
TRBD1	TRBJ2-5	TRBV29-1	few	TGCAGCCTCACCACTTGGGACAGGGTTTCAAAGACCCAGTACTTC	CSLTTWDRVSKTQYF
NA	TRBJ1-5	TRBV5-1	NA	TGCGCCAGCAGCCCTACGATTGGGAATCAGCCCCAGCATTTT	CASSPTIGNQPQHF
NA	TRBJ1-4	TRBV7-6	NA	TGTGCCAGCAGCCCCGGGAAAGCTAATGAAAAACTGTTTTTT	CASSPGKANEKLFF
NA	TRBJ1-1	TRBV19	NA	TGTGCCAGTAGAGGGGCAGCCAGGAACACTGAAGCTTTCTTT	CASRGAARNTEAFF
NA	TRBJ1-3	TRBV7-3	once	TGTGCCAGCAGAAGGGACTCTGGAAACACCACATATTTT	CASRRDSGNTTYF
NA	TRBJ1-4	TRBV24-1	NA	TGTGCCACCAGTGATCCCCGGGACTCCGAAAAACTGTTTTTT	CATSDPRDSEKLFF
NA	TRBJ1-6	TRBV12-3/TRBV12-4	NA	TGTGCCAGCAGCGTGGAAGGGGCGAATTCACCCCTCCACTTT	CASSVEGANSPLHF
NA	TRBJ1-1	TRBV9	few	TGTGCCAGCAGCGCGACATCTGTGGGGAACACTGAAGCTTTCTTT	CASSATSVGNTEAFF
NA	TRBJ1-2	TRBV7-6	NA	TGTGCCAGCGGGGGGACGAACTATGGCTACGCCTTC	CASGGTNYGYAF
TRBD1	TRBJ1-3	TRBV4-3	once	TGCGCCAGCAGCCAAGATCGGAGACAGGGGTCGGGAAACACCATATATTTT	CASSQDRRQGSGNTIYF
NA	TRBJ1-1	TRBV20-1	many	TGCAGTGCGACGACGATCGGGGAGGACACTGAAGCTTTCTTT	CSATTIGEDTEAFF
TRBD1	TRBJ1-5	TRBV5-5	NA	TGTGCCAGCAGCCTGGACAGGGGGCGAAATCAGCCCCAGCATTTT	CASSLDRGRNQPQHF
NA	TRBJ2-5	TRBV5-6	once	TGTGCCACCAGCTTGGTTGGCCCGGGGACCCAGTACTTC	CATSLVGPGTQYF
NA	TRBJ2-2	TRBV11-2	NA	TGTGCCAGCAGCTGGGATCAGGGTGGCACCGGGGAGCTGTTTTTT	CASSWDQGGTGELFF
TRBD2	TRBJ2-5	TRBV7-2	many	TGTGCCAGCAGCCCAAGGGTACTAGCGGGGGTGGAGACCCAGTACTTC	CASSPRVLAGVETQYF